The 18 T cell receptor beta chains given below trace back to one sample, sequenced in a study of shared clonotypes between healthy human individuals. Assay: immunoSEQ multiplex PCR; the TCRdb copy retains only in-frame clones and omits some. The sample has 2 million to 2.5 million clones, approximately 94% seen once; the top ten hold over 0.1%. Sequencing was carried out using naive CD4+ T cells sorted from blood. Noted subset: CD45RA+ positively selected. These receptors were collected from a man aged 18 to 30 in good health.

The chain joins TRBV5-6 to TRBJ2-7, with 9 bases that match TRBD1. Per the germline V gene, CDR1 is SGHDT and CDR2 is YYEEEE. V lost 0 bases to trimming and J lost 3 bases; unmatched junction nucleotides: 10. The CDR3 is 17 residues long. CDR3 in DNA: TGTGCCAGCAGCTTGGTGACCGGGACAGGGATACGCTACGAGCAGTACTTC. Amino acids: CASSLVTGTGIRYEQYF.

Remarks on this clone: Additional DNA sequences in this sample encode the identical CDR3. The CDR3 sequence is CASSRDFSYEQYF. CDR3 sequence (DNA): TGTGCCAGCAGTCGAGACTTCTCCTACGAGCAGTACTTC. The chain combines TRBV2 with TRBJ2-7, with unresolved D. Per germline, CDR1 SNHLY and CDR2 FYNNEI. V dropped 5 bases and J dropped 0 bases, with 8 bases sitting between them. The CDR3 sequence is 13 residues long.

Points on this clone: This specimen includes other DNA sequences encoding the same CDR3. V is TRBV20-1 and J is TRBJ2-1; D not certain. Germline assignment: CDR1 DFQATT and CDR2 SNEGSKA (reference sequence). The CDR3 is made up of 11 amino acids. The V gene lost 0 bases and the J gene lost 9 bases, with 6 bases spanning the gap. CDR3 DNA: TGCAGTGCTAGAGAGACCGTTGAGCAGTTCTTC. Protein product: CSARETVEQFF.

In regard to this clone: Different DNA sequences within this sample yield the same CDR3. CDR3: CASNRGLYEQYF. Here the CDR3 DNA reads TGTGCCAGCAACAGGGGGCTTTACGAGCAGTACTTC. The genes are TRBV6-6 and TRBJ2-7, with 9 bases that match TRBD1. Germline V gene lookup returns CDR1 MNHNY and CDR2 SVGAGI (reference sequence). Trimming took 7 bases from V and 4 from J; bases not matched to a gene: 2. This CDR3 is built from 12 residues.

This sequence joins TRBV2 and TRBJ2-5; maybe TRBD2 (6 bases). The CDR3 spans 14 residues. CDR1 SNHLY and CDR2 FYNNEI come from the germline V gene. V was cut by 1 base and J by 1 base, with 7 bases left in between. In DNA, the CDR3 is TGTGCCAGCAGTGAAGGCGGGACCCAAGAGACCCAGTACTTC. Amino acid sequence: CASSEGGTQETQYF.

As concerns this clone: The same CDR3 arises from other DNA sequences in this sample as well. CDR3 sequence: CASSLAEGPYEQYF. The DNA of the CDR3 is TGTGCCAGCAGCTTAGCAGAGGGACCTTACGAGCAGTACTTC. The chain joins TRBV11-2 to TRBJ2-7, with D possibly being TRBD1 or TRBD2 (5 bases each). The V gene's germline CDR1 is SGHAT and CDR2 FQNNGV. The CDR3 is 14 amino acids. Trimming stripped 1 base from V and 4 bases from J, with 11 bases between.

CDR3 protein: CASSPEGQGGGYTF. The CDR3 DNA follows: TGCGCCAGCAGCCCGGAGGGACAGGGGGGCGGCTACACCTTC. The V and J genes are TRBV5-1 and TRBJ1-2, with 11 bases matching TRBD1. The CDR3 has 14 amino acids. V was pared by 4 bases and J by 8 bases, with 7 bases of the junction left unmatched. Germline V gene lookup returns CDR1 SGHRS and CDR2 YFSETQ.

The rearrangement joins TRBV7-2 to TRBJ2-1, with a tentative D call TRBD1 (6 bases). There are 15 residues in the CDR3. V dropped 2 bases and J dropped 12 bases, with 20 bases sitting between them. The V gene's germline CDR1 is SGHTA and CDR2 FQGNSA. The CDR3 is CASSLHQLTGTGQFF. The CDR3 DNA is TGTGCCAGCAGCTTACACCAACTGACAGGCACTGGGCAGTTCTTC.

The gene calls are TRBV29-1 and TRBJ2-7, with D perhaps TRBD2 (6 bases). Per the germline V gene, CDR1 is SQVTM and CDR2 is ANQGSEA. The CDR3 covers 13 residues. The V end was cut by 6 bases, the J end by 4 bases, with 16 bases between. CDR3 residues: CSVAGRSGYEQYF. The DNA for the CDR3 is TGCAGCGTCGCAGGGAGGAGTGGGTACGAGCAGTACTTC.

The CDR3 region has the DNA TGTGCCATCTGTCCGGGGGAATTGGCTGAAGCTTTCTTT. It codes for CAICPGELAEAFF. V usage is TRBV10-3 and J usage is TRBJ1-1; D may be TRBD1 (5 bases). Trimming cost V 8 bases and J 6 bases, with 16 bases left between them. This CDR3 is built from 13 residues. Looked up from germline, CDR1 is ENHRY and CDR2 is SYGVKD.

V gene TRBV6-1 combines with J gene TRBJ2-1; TRBD2 matches 9 bases. With V trimmed by 6 bases and J by 8 bases, 8 bases remained unmatched. CDR1 MNHNS and CDR2 SASEGT come from the germline V gene. This CDR3 has 14 residues. CDR3 amino acids: CASRRSGRTDEQFF. The CDR3 nucleotides read TGTGCCAGCAGACGTAGCGGGAGAACAGATGAGCAGTTCTTC.

The genes are TRBV2 and TRBJ2-3, with 9 nucleotides matching TRBD2. The junction had 7 bases not matched to a gene; V was cut back by 4 bases and J by 2 bases. Germline CDR1 is SNHLY and CDR2 is FYNNEI. The CDR3 has 16 amino acids. CDR3 sequence (DNA): TGTGCCAGCAGTGTGTTAGCGGGGGCCTCCACAGATACGCAGTATTTT. Protein: CASSVLAGASTDTQYF.

This chain uses TRBV6-6 with TRBJ2-7; 8 bases match TRBD1. CDR1 is MNHNY, CDR2 SVGAGI, per germline (reference sequence). The length of the CDR3 is 13 residues. V shed 8 bases and J 3 bases; nucleotides not matched to a gene: 6. CDR3 coding DNA: TGTGCCAGCTGCAGGGGGCTAGGCTACGAGCAGTACTTC. This codes for CASCRGLGYEQYF.

CDR3 sequence reads: CATSSQGYEQYF. CDR3 in DNA: TGTGCCACCAGCTCACAGGGCTACGAGCAGTACTTC. This chain joins TRBV15 and TRBJ2-7; D may be TRBD1 (6 bases). The CDR3 runs to 12 residues. Trimming left V 5 bases short and J 3 bases short, with 8 bases between. Germline V gives CDR1 LNHNV, CDR2 YYDKDF (reference sequence).

With respect to this clone: Other DNA sequences in this specimen translate into the identical CDR3. The genes are TRBV19 and TRBJ2-5; no clear D. This CDR3 comprises 14 residues. Germline CDR1 reads LNHDA; CDR2 reads SQIVND (reference sequence). Trimming left V 2 bases short and J 1 base short, with 8 bases between. CDR3 in amino acids: CASSISGIQETQYF. The CDR3 DNA sequence: TGTGCCAGTAGTATATCAGGTATCCAAGAGACCCAGTACTTC.

In its sample, this clone was seen once. CDR3: CSATGSGDTQYF. The CDR3 DNA is TGCAGCGCCACAGGGAGCGGCGATACGCAGTATTTT. The rearrangement links TRBV29-1 to TRBJ2-3; the D gene is possibly TRBD1 (6 bases). CDR1 and CDR2 (germline): SQVTM, ANQGSEA. The CDR3 consists of 12 residues. V was shortened by 7 bases and J by 6 bases, with 14 bases between the two germline ends.

This clone was detected only a few times. The sample contains more than one DNA sequence encoding this CDR3. The rearrangement links TRBV6-5 to TRBJ2-5; D remains ambiguous. Trimming removed 0 bases at V and 5 bases at J, with 4 bases between. In germline, CDR1 is MNHEY, CDR2 SVGAGI. The CDR3 loop spans 12 amino acids. CDR3 DNA: TGTGCCAGCAGTTACTCCGGGGAGACCCAGTACTTC. Translated: CASSYSGETQYF.

The chain is built from TRBV7-3 and TRBJ1-6, with D possibly matching TRBD1 (6 bases). Germline V gene data show CDR1 as SGHTA and CDR2 as FQGTGA. The V gene lost 3 bases and the J gene lost 9 bases, with 18 bases spanning the gap. The length of the CDR3 is 16 residues. This chain's CDR3 is CASSLGQTGGSSPLHF. The CDR3 DNA sequence: TGTGCCAGCAGCTTGGGCCAGACAGGCGGCAGTTCACCCCTCCACTTT.